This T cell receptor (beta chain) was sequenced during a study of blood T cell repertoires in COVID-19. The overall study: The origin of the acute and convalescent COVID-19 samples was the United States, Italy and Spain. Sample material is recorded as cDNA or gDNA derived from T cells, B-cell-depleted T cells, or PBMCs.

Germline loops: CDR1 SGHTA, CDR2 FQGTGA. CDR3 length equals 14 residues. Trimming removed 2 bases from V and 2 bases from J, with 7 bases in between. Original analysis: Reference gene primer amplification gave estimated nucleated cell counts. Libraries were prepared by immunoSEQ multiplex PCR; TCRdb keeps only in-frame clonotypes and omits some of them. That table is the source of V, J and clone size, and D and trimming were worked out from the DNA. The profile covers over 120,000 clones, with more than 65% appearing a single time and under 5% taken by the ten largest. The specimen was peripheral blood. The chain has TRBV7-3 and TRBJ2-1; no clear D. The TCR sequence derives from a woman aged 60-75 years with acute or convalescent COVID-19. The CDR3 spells CASSLQATYNEQFF. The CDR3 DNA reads TGTGCCAGCAGCTTACAGGCGACCTACAATGAGCAGTTCTTC.